The 24 T cell receptor beta chains listed next were all sequenced from one sample in a study of tumor-infiltrating lymphocytes in primary liver carcinoma. The authors made TCR beta cDNA from about 500 ng total RNA with a constant-region primer. Employing slightly modified ARM-PCR, three nested multiplex PCR rounds were run, and these gave rise to the TCR beta libraries. TRBV1-TRBV30 forward and Cbeta reverse primers drove the first two roughly 10-cycle rounds. TCRdb reanalysed the multiplex PCR reads using MiXCR and keeps one entry per CDR3 protein. The sample carries roughly 190,000 distinct CDR3 sequences, just under 85% recorded once. Extraction of RNA together with DNA used about 17-30 mg of unsorted bulk tissue. The specimen sequenced was tumor tissue from primary liver carcinoma. Receptor source: a man aged 40-49 years with primary liver carcinoma and hepatitis B virus infection.

This clonotype has only one observation. Possible read error: a much larger clone is one base away. This chain links TRBV7-9 with TRBJ2-7; perhaps D is TRBD1 or TRBD2 (5 bases each). This CDR3 is 15 amino acids long. Germline values: CDR1 SEHNR, CDR2 FQNEAQ (reference sequence). As DNA, the CDR3 is TGTGCCAGCAGATTAGGACATGAGGGGATCTACGAGCAGTACTTC. It codes for CASRLGHEGIYEQYF.

With respect to this clonotype: A much larger clone is a single base away; this may be a read error. V usage is TRBV5-1 and J usage is TRBJ1-1, with 7 bases identical to TRBD1. This CDR3 comprises 14 residues. Trimming took 3 bases from V and 1 from J; bases not matched to a gene: 3. Germline-derived CDR1 and CDR2 are SGHRS and YFSETQ. The CDR3 loop is CASSSGQTNTEAFF. CDR3 bases: TGCGCCAGCAGCTCGGGACAGACGAACACTGAAGCTTTCTTT.

As for this clonotype: The junction differs from germline at one of its ends, possibly a read error. V and J are TRBV5-5 and TRBJ2-3; TRBD2 might be the D (6 bases). Germline V gene lookup returns CDR1 SGHKS and CDR2 YYEKEE (reference sequence). This CDR3 spans 15 amino acids. The DNA for the CDR3 is TGTTCCAGCAGCTTGGGGAGTAGCGGAACAGATACACAGTATTTT. Protein: CSSSLGSSGTDTQYF.

Details on this clonotype: A read error may produce the germline difference seen at one junction end. This chain links TRBV4-1 with TRBJ1-3; TRBD1 might be the D (6 bases). The CDR3 totals 17 residues. Germline CDR1 is MGHRA and CDR2 is YSYEKL. The CDR3 DNA reads TGCGCCAGTAGCCAACTAAGGACAGCAGTTTCTGTAAACACCATATATTTT. Amino acid sequence: CASSQLRTAVSVNTIYF.

Points on this clonotype: The junction and the germline gene differ at one end; a read error may be behind it. The chain employs TRBV12-3 or TRBV12-4 and TRBJ2-5; either TRBD1 or TRBD2 may supply D (7 bases each). The CDR3 contains 13 residues. The DNA of the CDR3 is TGTGCCAGCAGCCGAAGCGGGACAGAGACCTACTATTTC. It specifies CASSRSGTETYYF.

The J gene is TRBJ2-1, the V gene TRBV14, with TRBD2 identical over 7 bases. From germline, CDR1 is SGHDN and CDR2 FVKESK. V trimming: 7 bases; J trimming: 10 bases; junction bases outside the gene matches: 13. The CDR3 loop spans 14 amino acids. The CDR3 here is CASTPQGGAEEQFF. The CDR3 region has the DNA TGTGCCAGCACCCCTCAGGGAGGGGCGGAAGAGCAGTTCTTC.

Worth noting for this clonotype: One junction end disagrees with the germline gene, perhaps due to a read error. Here the CDR3 reads CGSQGPGAQPRHF. The CDR3 coding sequence is TGTGGCAGCCAGGGTCCGGGGGCTCAGCCCCGGCATTTT. V usage is TRBV12-3 or TRBV12-4 and J usage is TRBJ1-5, with a tentative D call TRBD1 (6 bases). The CDR3 runs 13 residues.

As to this clonotype: One junction end disagrees with the germline gene, perhaps due to a read error. The V gene is TRBV28, the J gene TRBJ1-5; weak D call: TRBD1 (5 bases). CDR3 length: 15 residues. The germline V gene has CDR1 MDHEN and CDR2 SYDVKM. The CDR3 is CASSLPGAPNQSQHF. The CDR3 DNA sequence: TGTGCCAGCAGTTTGCCCGGGGCCCCTAATCAGTCCCAGCATTTT. Based on the CDR3 plus reference TRBV28 and TRBJ1-5, the full variable domain is DVKVTQSSRYLVKRTGEKVFLECVQDMDHENMFWYRQDPGLGLRLIYFSYDVKMKEKGDIPEGYSVSREKKERFSLILESASTNQTSMYLCASSLPGAPNQSQHFGDGTRLSIL.

V and J are TRBV4-3 and TRBJ1-4; 9 nucleotides agree with TRBD1. V gave up 7 bases and J gave up 8 bases; unmatched junction bases: 8. Per the germline V gene, CDR1 is LGHNA and CDR2 is YSLEER. This CDR3 region has 14 residues. The CDR3 DNA reads as TGCGCCAGCAACCACAGACAGGGGGGAGAAAAACTGTTTTTT. Protein: CASNHRQGGEKLFF.

This rearrangement joins TRBV11-1 to TRBJ2-1; D unresolved. CDR1 and CDR2 from the germline V gene are SGHAT and FQDESV (reference sequence). V shed 6 bases and J shed 11 bases, with 14 bases lying between them. There are 12 residues in the CDR3. The chain's CDR3 is CASSEIMGKQFF. The CDR3 DNA reads as TGTGCCAGCAGTGAGATAATGGGTAAGCAGTTCTTC.

On this clonotype itself: This may arise from a read error, as a much more abundant clone is one base away. The V gene is TRBV11-2, the J gene TRBJ2-2; D could derive from TRBD1 or TRBD2 (5 bases each). The V gene's germline CDR1 is SGHAT and CDR2 FQNNGV. The CDR3 spans 17 residues. The CDR3 DNA is TGTGTCACCGGCCCGGGGCGGGCTGGGGAAAACACCGGGGAGCTGTTTTTT. It is translated as CVTGPGRAGENTGELFF. Variable domain in full (rest from reference TRBV11-2 and TRBJ2-2): EAGVAQSPRYKIIEKRQSVAFWCNPISGHATLYWYQQILGQGPKLLIQFQNNGVVDDSQLPKDRFSAERLKGVDSTLKIQPAKLEDSAVYLCVTGPGRAGENTGELFFGEGSRLTVL.

This clonotype was seen once. A read error may produce the germline difference seen at one junction end. V usage is TRBV6-6 and J usage is TRBJ2-1; D remains ambiguous. This CDR3 has 15 amino acids. Germline values: CDR1 MNHNY, CDR2 SVGAGI (reference sequence). The CDR3 DNA is TGTGCCAGCAGTTACTCTGAAGAGACGCGTGATGAGAAGTTCTTC. It codes for CASSYSEETRDEKFF.

A note on this clonotype: At one end the junction does not follow the germline gene, possibly because of a read error. This chain uses TRBV6-1 with TRBJ2-6, with unresolved D. CDR3 length: 18 residues. The V gene's germline CDR1 is MNHNS and CDR2 SASEGT. CDR3 sequence reads: CARSARQVRFSGANVLTF. In DNA form, the CDR3 reads TGTGCCAGGAGTGCCAGACAAGTGCGATTCTCTGGGGCCAACGTCCTGACTTTC.

Turning to this clonotype: A much larger clone differs from this one at a single base, so this may be a read error. The V and J genes are TRBV28 and TRBJ1-4, with a possible D match to TRBD1 (6 bases). The V gene lost 6 bases and the J gene lost 9 bases, with 23 bases spanning the gap. The length of the CDR3 is 16 residues. The germline gives CDR1 MDHEN, CDR2 SYDVKM. CDR3 sequence (DNA): TGTGCCAGCAGACATTCTGCCGGGACATGGTATAAAAAACTGTTTTTT. As protein: CASRHSAGTWYKKLFF.

J is TRBJ1-4 and V is TRBV12-3 or TRBV12-4, with D unresolved. The CDR3 is made up of 12 amino acids. The CDR3 region has the DNA TGTGTCAGTACTTATAGAAATGAAAAACTGTTTTTT. It codes for CVSTYRNEKLFF.

This chain connects TRBV6-1 to TRBJ1-1; weak D call: TRBD1 (5 bases). From germline, CDR1 is MNHNS and CDR2 SASEGT. There are 13 residues in the CDR3. V was cut by 8 bases and J by 4 bases, with 14 bases left in between. CDR3 loop: CASPRMGGTEAFF. For the CDR3, the DNA is TGTGCCAGCCCCAGGATGGGGGGCACTGAAGCTTTCTTT.

In the case of this clonotype: Compared with germline, one end of the junction differs, possibly owing to a read error. The chain employs TRBV4-3 and TRBJ1-2; 12 nucleotides match TRBD1. Germline V lookup: CDR1 LGHNA, CDR2 YSLEER. The CDR3 runs to 17 residues. The CDR3 reads CASSQVGTGGTAKGYTF. The CDR3 nucleotides read TGTGCCAGCAGCCAAGTAGGGACAGGGGGCACAGCGAAGGGCTACACCTTT.

As to this clonotype: Germline and junction disagree at one end, which may indicate a read error. The rearrangement joins TRBV6-5 to TRBJ2-3; D remains ambiguous. Looked up from germline, CDR1 is MNHEY and CDR2 is SVGAGI. The CDR3 is 14 amino acids. The CDR3 loop is CASSRERWADTQFF. CDR3 DNA: TGTGCGAGCAGTAGAGAGAGGTGGGCAGATACGCAGTTTTTT.

Concerning this clonotype: A read error may produce the germline difference seen at one junction end. This rearrangement joins TRBV4-1 to TRBJ1-2; no reliable D call. The CDR3 length is 20 residues. Germline CDR1 MGHRA, CDR2 YSYEKL. The CDR3 reads CASSQEGYPPAAQPTYGYIF. The CDR3 nucleotides read TGCGCCAGCAGCCAAGAGGGATACCCCCCCGCTGCCCAACCTACCTATGGCTACATCTTC.

Concerning this clonotype itself: A junction boundary mismatches the germline segment, possibly from a read error. The V gene is TRBV11-3, the J gene TRBJ1-5, with a possible D match to TRBD1 (5 bases). The CDR3 has 15 residues. Germline V gene sequence: CDR1 SGHNT, CDR2 YENEEA. The CDR3 DNA follows: TGTGCCAGCAGTTTAGCTCTGGGGGTGGCTCAGTCCCAACATTTT. It is translated as CASSLALGVAQSQHF.

Regarding this clonotype: This may be a read error, as it is one base from a much larger clone. The rearrangement joins TRBV28 to TRBJ2-7; D is unresolved. The CDR3 sequence is 17 residues long. Trimming shortened V by 6 bases and J by 7 bases, and 28 bases separated the two germline ends. Looked up from germline, CDR1 is MDHEN and CDR2 is SYDVKM. CDR3 protein: CASRSSGAGEAFGEQYF. DNA for the CDR3: TGTGCCAGCAGGTCATCCGGTGCAGGAGAGGCTTTTGGGGAGCAGTACTTC.

As for this clonotype: Relative to the germline gene, one junction end is altered; a read error may explain this. The CDR3 here is CAISSSGGYNEQFF. CDR3 nucleotide sequence: TGCGCCATCAGCTCAAGTGGCGGATACAATGAGCAGTTCTTC. The V gene is TRBV5-1, the J gene TRBJ2-1, with D unresolved. Germline values: CDR1 SGHRS, CDR2 YFSETQ. CDR3 size: 14 residues.

To note about this clonotype: A read error may account for a junction end that differs from germline. The chain combines TRBV29-1 with TRBJ2-5; D is perhaps TRBD1 or TRBD2 (5 bases each). CDR3 size: 14 residues. Germline CDR1 SQVTM, CDR2 ANQGSEA. The CDR3 region is CGVEDGTSQETQYF. As DNA, the CDR3 is TGCGGCGTCGAAGATGGGACGTCCCAAGAAACCCAGTACTTC.

The rearrangement links TRBV12-5 to TRBJ2-3; no clear D gene. This CDR3 has 15 residues. The germline V gene has CDR1 LGHNT and CDR2 FRNRAP. Trimming cost V 6 bases and J 4 bases, with 17 bases left between them. The CDR3 spells CASGRARDCPDTQYF. The CDR3 bases are TGTGCTAGTGGCAGAGCGAGAGATTGTCCAGATACGCAGTATTTT.